The sequence of this T cell receptor beta chain was determined in a study of blood T cell repertoires in COVID-19. Measured with immunoSEQ multiplex PCR; TCRdb has only the in-frame clones, and not every one. The sample carries about 110,000 clones, 55% to 75% recorded once. V trimming: 5 bases; J trimming: 3 bases; junction bases outside the gene matches: 8. Germline CDR1 LGHDT, CDR2 YNNKEL (reference sequence). The CDR3 consists of 18 residues. This chain uses TRBV3-1 (or the pseudogene TRBV3-2) with TRBJ2-2; 14 nucleotides align to TRBD2. The sequenced sample was peripheral blood. This sequence originates from a woman aged 40-49 years with acute or convalescent COVID-19. The DNA for the CDR3 is TGTGCCAGCAGCGCCTTCCTGACTAGCGGGGGGGACACCGGGGAGCTGTTTTTT. Amino acids: CASSAFLTSGGDTGELFF.